The 19 T cell receptor beta chains presented below share a single source sample, sequenced in a study of T cell responses to AZD1222 COVID-19 vaccine. Libraries were prepared by immunoSEQ multiplex PCR; TCRdb keeps only in-frame clonotypes and omits some of them. Of 100,000 to 150,000 clones in the sample, more than 85% are singletons; the top ten hold roughly a tenth. The material was peripheral blood, obtained on day 0 of AZD1222 vaccination. Receptor source: an adult in good health.

V and J are TRBV5-6 and TRBJ1-6, with 8 bases lining up with TRBD1. From germline, CDR1 is SGHDT and CDR2 YYEEEE. J lost 6 bases, V lost 2 bases, and 7 bases had no gene match. There are 16 residues in the CDR3. The CDR3 sequence is CASSFDRGRINSPLHF. CDR3 bases: TGTGCCAGCAGCTTCGACAGGGGCCGTATTAATTCACCCCTCCACTTT.

The chain joins TRBV7-9 to TRBJ2-7, with a tentative D call TRBD1 (6 bases). Deletions cut 6 bases from V and 6 bases from J, with 12 bases between. This CDR3 is 12 amino acids long. CDR1 is SEHNR and CDR2 is FQNEAQ in the germline V gene (reference sequence). The CDR3: CASSSRDTEQYF. DNA for the CDR3: TGTGCCAGCAGTTCTCGGGACACCGAGCAGTACTTC.

This clone has a handful of counts. The chain has TRBV7-9 and TRBJ2-2, with D hard to call. Looked up from germline, CDR1 is SEHNR and CDR2 is FQNEAQ (reference sequence). The CDR3 totals 11 residues. V shed 5 bases and J shed 4 bases, with 2 bases lying between them. CDR3 nucleotides: TGTGCCAGCAGCGCCACCGGGGAGCTGTTTTTT. It encodes CASSATGELFF.

Only one count was recorded for this clone. The chain employs TRBV19 and TRBJ2-3; 8 bases are a match to TRBD1. The CDR3 is 15 amino acids. Germline V CDR1 and CDR2: LNHDA, SQIVND (reference sequence). The V and J ends lost 6 bases and 3 bases, in that order; junction bases with no gene match: 8. DNA of the CDR3: TGTGCCAGTAGCGTCCGAGACAGGGGTACAGATACGCAGTATTTT. Its protein is CASSVRDRGTDTQYF. The full variable domain, completed using reference TRBV19 and TRBJ2-3, is DGGITQSPKYLFRKEGQNVTLSCEQNLNHDAMYWYRQDPGQGLRLIYYSQIVNDFQKGDIAEGYSVSREKKESFPLTVTSAQKNPTAFYLCASSVRDRGTDTQYFGPGTRLTVL.

The table lists this clone with a count of one. This chain links TRBV7-2 with TRBJ2-4; TRBD1 might be the D (6 bases). The CDR3 contains 14 residues. The ends were cut back, 8 bases at V and 2 bases at J, with 13 bases in the middle. Germline V gene data show CDR1 as SGHTA and CDR2 as FQGNSA. The CDR3, as DNA: TGTGCCAGCGGTTATCGGGACACCAAAAACATTCAGTACTTC. This encodes CASGYRDTKNIQYF.

The V gene is TRBV29-1, the J gene TRBJ2-5; TRBD1 is a possible D gene (5 bases). CDR3 length: 11 residues. V dropped 7 bases and J dropped 5 bases, with 11 bases sitting between them. Germline CDR1 SQVTM, CDR2 ANQGSEA. The DNA of the CDR3 is TGCAGCGGTAGGGGTCGGGAGACCCAGTACTTC. Its translation: CSGRGRETQYF.

V and J are TRBV4-3 and TRBJ2-6, with D unclear. The germline CDR1 and CDR2 sequences are LGHNA and YSLEER. Between the trimmed V and J ends, which lost 3 bases and 0 bases, there was a span of 9 bases. This CDR3 has 16 amino acids. The CDR3 spells CASSHQWDSGANVLTF. CDR3 sequence (DNA): TGCGCCAGCAGCCACCAATGGGACTCTGGGGCCAACGTCCTGACTTTC.

This clone was recorded a few times. This sequence joins TRBV7-2 and TRBJ2-7; no firm D call. In germline, CDR1 is SGHTA, CDR2 FQGNSA. The V and J ends lost 4 bases and 0 bases respectively, with 10 bases between them. The CDR3 length is 14 residues. The CDR3 bases are TGTGCCAGCAGCTACTCCCGGGTCTCCTACGAGCAGTACTTC. Protein sequence: CASSYSRVSYEQYF.

The rearrangement links TRBV27 to TRBJ1-5; D unresolved. The CDR3 length is 15 residues. Germline V gives CDR1 MNHEY, CDR2 SMNVEV (reference sequence). V was trimmed by 5 bases and J by 0 bases, leaving 11 bases between them. CDR3 sequence: CASSPLDGSNQPQHF. In DNA form, the CDR3 reads TGTGCCAGCAGTCCCCTCGACGGTAGCAATCAGCCCCAGCATTTT.

V is TRBV30 and J is TRBJ1-4; TRBD1 might be the D (6 bases). The V and J ends lost 2 bases and 1 base respectively, with 11 bases between them. The CDR3 extends over 15 amino acids. The germline CDR1 and CDR2 sequences are GTSNPN and SVGIG (reference sequence). As DNA, the CDR3 is TGTGCCTGGAGTCCCCACAGGGTAACTAATGAAAAACTGTTTTTT. Translation: CAWSPHRVTNEKLFF. Combining the CDR3 with reference TRBV30 and TRBJ1-4 gives the whole variable domain SQTIHQWPATLVQPVGSPLSLECTVEGTSNPNLYWYRQAAGRGLQLLFYSVGIGQISSEVPQNLSASRPQDRQFILSSKKLLLSDSGFYLCAWSPHRVTNEKLFFGSGTQLSVL.

The V gene is TRBV7-9, the J gene TRBJ2-2, with 9 bases fitting TRBD2. From germline, CDR1 is SEHNR and CDR2 FQNEAQ (reference sequence). This CDR3 has 16 residues. Trimming removed 7 bases from V and 7 bases from J; junction bases left unmatched: 13. DNA for the CDR3: TGTGCCAGCAAATTAGCGGGAGCGCCAGTAGACGGGGAGCTGTTTTTT. This codes for CASKLAGAPVDGELFF.

This chain joins TRBV7-9 and TRBJ2-1; TRBD1 agrees at 9 bases. CDR3 length: 15 residues. Germline V gene data show CDR1 as SEHNR and CDR2 as FQNEAQ (reference sequence). After removal of 4 bases from V and 5 bases from J, the junction contained 6 bases not matched to a gene. The CDR3 is CASSSWDRANNEQFF. In nucleotides, the CDR3 is TGTGCCAGCAGCTCCTGGGACAGGGCTAACAATGAGCAGTTCTTC.

The chain is built from TRBV7-2 and TRBJ1-2; 7 bases line up with TRBD1. Germline V gives CDR1 SGHTA, CDR2 FQGNSA. V lost 1 base, J lost 6 bases, and 2 bases stayed unmatched. The CDR3 has 13 residues. The CDR3 nucleotides are TGTGCCAGCAGCTTAGGGCAGGGGGATGGCTACACCTTC. Translated, it gives CASSLGQGDGYTF.

This clone was counted ten times or more. V usage is TRBV2 and J usage is TRBJ2-7, with TRBD1 matching 7 bases. The J segment lost 3 bases and the V segment lost 1 base, leaving 0 bases of the junction unmatched. CDR1 is SNHLY, CDR2 FYNNEI, per germline. The CDR3 has 13 amino acids. The CDR3 region has the DNA TGTGCCAGCAGTGAAGGGACAGGCTACGAGCAGTACTTC. Protein sequence: CASSEGTGYEQYF.

The genes are TRBV30 and TRBJ1-1; D remains unclear. Germline CDR1 GTSNPN, CDR2 SVGIG (reference sequence). This CDR3 has 12 residues. V was clipped by 8 bases and J by 1 base, with 11 bases between them. This chain's CDR3 is CARRPSNTEAFF. As DNA, the CDR3 is TGTGCCCGCAGGCCATCGAACACTGAAGCTTTCTTT.

The CDR3 bases are TGTGCCTGGTGGTTAGGAAGTGGTGGCTACACCTTC. Its translation: CAWWLGSGGYTF. The chain carries TRBV30 and TRBJ1-2, with unresolved D. The CDR3 has 12 residues. Germline V gives CDR1 GTSNPN, CDR2 SVGIG (reference sequence). Trimming removed 5 bases from V and 7 bases from J, with 14 bases in between. Combining the CDR3 with reference TRBV30 and TRBJ1-2 gives the whole variable domain SQTIHQWPATLVQPVGSPLSLECTVEGTSNPNLYWYRQAAGRGLQLLFYSVGIGQISSEVPQNLSASRPQDRQFILSSKKLLLSDSGFYLCAWWLGSGGYTFGSGTRLTVV.

The genes are TRBV11-3 and TRBJ2-3; D may be TRBD1 (6 bases). This CDR3 contains 15 residues. The germline V gene has CDR1 SGHNT and CDR2 YENEEA. V was shortened by 2 bases and J by 2 bases, with 11 bases between the two germline ends. CDR3 in amino acids: CASSLQQGLTDTQYF. CDR3 in DNA: TGTGCCAGCAGCTTACAACAGGGCCTCACAGATACGCAGTATTTT.

The chain combines TRBV7-9 with TRBJ2-1; 7 bases agree with TRBD2. The CDR3 loop spans 15 amino acids. V was pared by 2 bases and J by 9 bases, with 10 bases of the junction left unmatched. Germline V gene data show CDR1 as SEHNR and CDR2 as FQNEAQ (reference sequence). In nucleotides, the CDR3 is TGTGCCAGCAGCTTACCTTTTGTCAGCGGGGCTGAGCAGTTCTTC. This sequence encodes CASSLPFVSGAEQFF.

The chain links TRBV7-2 to TRBJ2-3, with TRBD2 as a possible D gene (6 bases). The CDR3 runs 15 residues. Trimming took 5 bases from V and 0 from J, leaving 12 bases between them. CDR1 and CDR2 (germline): SGHTA, FQGNSA. The CDR3 is CASSTSGTSTDTQYF. CDR3 coding DNA: TGTGCCAGCAGCACCTCCGGGACTAGCACAGATACGCAGTATTTT. The whole variable domain, filled in from reference TRBV7-2 and TRBJ2-3, reads GAGVSQSPSNKVTEKGKDVELRCDPISGHTALYWYRQSLGQGLEFLIYFQGNSAPDKSGLPSDRFSAERTGGSVSTLTIQRTQQEDSAVYLCASSTSGTSTDTQYFGPGTRLTVL.